Given below is one T cell receptor beta chain in context. In the original analysis: Estimation of nucleated cell counts was performed using reference gene primer amplification. The table came from immunoSEQ multiplex PCR; TCRdb's copy has only in-frame clones and leaves some out. The V and J calls and clone size were taken over from that table, and D and trimming were inferred from the DNA. The table shows 200,000 to 250,000 clones, with roughly 88% occurring only once. The data were taken from a study of blood T cell repertoires in COVID-19. Study as a whole: T cells, B-cell-depleted T cells, or PBMCs supplied cDNA or gDNA.

The CDR3 runs to 14 residues. Germline values: CDR1 MNHEY, CDR2 SVGAGI. With 2 bases removed from V and 3 bases from J, the gap between germline ends came to 10 bases. This sequence joins TRBV6-5 and TRBJ1-2; no firm D call. The receptor comes from a man of 80 years or more with acute or convalescent COVID-19. The sequenced sample consisted of peripheral blood. The CDR3 region is CASSYDTAYYGYTF. The DNA of the CDR3 is TGTGCCAGCAGTTACGACACAGCCTACTATGGCTACACCTTC.